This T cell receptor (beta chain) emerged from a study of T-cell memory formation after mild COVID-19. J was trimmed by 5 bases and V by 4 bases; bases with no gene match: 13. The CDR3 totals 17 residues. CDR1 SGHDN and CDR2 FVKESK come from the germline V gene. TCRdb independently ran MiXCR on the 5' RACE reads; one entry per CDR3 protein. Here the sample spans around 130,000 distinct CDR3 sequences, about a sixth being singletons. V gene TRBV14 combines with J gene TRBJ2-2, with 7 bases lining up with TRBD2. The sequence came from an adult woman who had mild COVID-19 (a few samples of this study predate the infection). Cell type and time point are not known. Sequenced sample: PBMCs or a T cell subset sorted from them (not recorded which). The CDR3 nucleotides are TGTGCCAGCAGCCGCAGACTAGCCGGGAGTGGTACCGGGGAGCTGTTTTTT. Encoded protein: CASSRRLAGSGTGELFF.